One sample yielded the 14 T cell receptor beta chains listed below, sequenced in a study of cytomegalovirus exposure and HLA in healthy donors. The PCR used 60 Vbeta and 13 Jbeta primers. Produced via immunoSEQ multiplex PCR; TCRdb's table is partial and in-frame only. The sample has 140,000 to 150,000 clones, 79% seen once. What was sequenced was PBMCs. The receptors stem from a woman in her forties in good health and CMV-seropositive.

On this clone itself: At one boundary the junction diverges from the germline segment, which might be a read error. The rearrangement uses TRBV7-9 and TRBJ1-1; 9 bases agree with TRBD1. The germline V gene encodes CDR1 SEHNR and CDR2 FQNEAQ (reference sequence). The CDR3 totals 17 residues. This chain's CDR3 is CSSSLVGTGIRNTEAFF. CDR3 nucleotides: TGTTCCAGCAGCTTAGTCGGGACAGGGATTCGGAACACTGAAGCTTTCTTT.

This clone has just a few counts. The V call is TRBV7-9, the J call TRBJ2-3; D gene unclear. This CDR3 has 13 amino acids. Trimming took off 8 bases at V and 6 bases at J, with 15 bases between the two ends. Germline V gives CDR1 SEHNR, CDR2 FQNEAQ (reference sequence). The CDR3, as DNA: TGTGCCAGCTCCCCAAAATGGGCGGATACGCAGTATTTT. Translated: CASSPKWADTQYF.

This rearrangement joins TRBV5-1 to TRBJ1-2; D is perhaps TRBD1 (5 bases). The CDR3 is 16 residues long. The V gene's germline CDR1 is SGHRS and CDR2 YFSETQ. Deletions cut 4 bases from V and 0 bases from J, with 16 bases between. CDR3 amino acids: CASSPRAELTNYGYTF. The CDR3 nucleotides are TGCGCCAGCAGCCCCAGGGCCGAGCTAACTAACTATGGCTACACCTTC.

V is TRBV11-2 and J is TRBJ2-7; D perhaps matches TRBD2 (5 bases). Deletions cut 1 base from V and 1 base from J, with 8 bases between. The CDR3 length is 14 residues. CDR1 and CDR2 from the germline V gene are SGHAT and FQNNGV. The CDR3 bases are TGTGCCAGCAGCTTAGTTGAGGGATCCTACGAGCAGTACTTC. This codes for CASSLVEGSYEQYF.

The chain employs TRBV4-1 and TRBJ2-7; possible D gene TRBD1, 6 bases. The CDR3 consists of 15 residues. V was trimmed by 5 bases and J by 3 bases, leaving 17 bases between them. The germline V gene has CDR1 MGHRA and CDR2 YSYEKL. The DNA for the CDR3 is TGCGCCAGCAGCTACCCAGGACAGAAAAACTACGAGCAGTACTTC. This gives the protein CASSYPGQKNYEQYF.

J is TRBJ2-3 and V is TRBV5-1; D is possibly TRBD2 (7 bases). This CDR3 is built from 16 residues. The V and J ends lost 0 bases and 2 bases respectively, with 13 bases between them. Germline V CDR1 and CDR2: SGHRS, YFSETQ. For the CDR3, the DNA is TGCGCCAGCAGCTTGGCGGTGGCGGGGGCCACAGATACGCAGTATTTT. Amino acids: CASSLAVAGATDTQYF.

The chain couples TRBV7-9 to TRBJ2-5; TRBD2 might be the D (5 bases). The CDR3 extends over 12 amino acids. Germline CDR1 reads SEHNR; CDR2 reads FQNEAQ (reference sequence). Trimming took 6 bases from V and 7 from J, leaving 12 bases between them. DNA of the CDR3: TGTGCCAGCAGGGACTTTAAAGGGACCCAGTACTTC. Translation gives CASRDFKGTQYF.

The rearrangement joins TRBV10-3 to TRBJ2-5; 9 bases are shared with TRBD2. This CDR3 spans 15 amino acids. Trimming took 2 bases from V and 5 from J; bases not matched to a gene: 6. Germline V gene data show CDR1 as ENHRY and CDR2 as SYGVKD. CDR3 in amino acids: CAISEPGLARETQYF. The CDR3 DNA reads TGTGCCATCAGTGAGCCCGGACTAGCGCGGGAGACCCAGTACTTC.

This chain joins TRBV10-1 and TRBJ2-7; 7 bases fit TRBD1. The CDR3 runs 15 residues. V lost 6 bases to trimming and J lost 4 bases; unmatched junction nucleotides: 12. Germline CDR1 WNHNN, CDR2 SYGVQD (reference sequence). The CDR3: CASSADPGTVYEQYF. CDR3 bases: TGCGCCAGCAGCGCAGATCCCGGGACAGTTTACGAGCAGTACTTC.

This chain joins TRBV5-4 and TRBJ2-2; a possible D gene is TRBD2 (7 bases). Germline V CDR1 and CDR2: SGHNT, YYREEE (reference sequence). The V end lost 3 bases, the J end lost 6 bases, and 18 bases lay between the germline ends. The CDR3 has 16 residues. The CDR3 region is CASSSVGGGNAGELFF. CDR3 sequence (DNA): TGTGCCAGCAGCTCTGTGGGAGGGGGAAATGCCGGGGAGCTGTTTTTT.

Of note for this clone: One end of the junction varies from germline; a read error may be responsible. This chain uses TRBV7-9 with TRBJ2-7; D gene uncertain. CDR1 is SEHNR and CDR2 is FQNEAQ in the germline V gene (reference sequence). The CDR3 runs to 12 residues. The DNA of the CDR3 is TGTTCCAGCAGCTTAACGGCCTACGAGCAGTACTTC. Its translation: CSSSLTAYEQYF.

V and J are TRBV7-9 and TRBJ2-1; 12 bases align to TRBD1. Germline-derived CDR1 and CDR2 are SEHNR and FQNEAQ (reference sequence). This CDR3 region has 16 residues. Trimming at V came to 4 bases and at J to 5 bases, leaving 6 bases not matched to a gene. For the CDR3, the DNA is TGTGCCAGCAGCTATCCCGGGACAGGGGGCAACAATGAGCAGTTCTTC. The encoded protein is CASSYPGTGGNNEQFF.

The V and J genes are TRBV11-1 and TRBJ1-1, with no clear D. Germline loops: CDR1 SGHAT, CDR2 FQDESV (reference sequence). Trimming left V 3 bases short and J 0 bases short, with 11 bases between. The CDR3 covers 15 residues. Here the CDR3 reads CASSLAFNMNTEAFF. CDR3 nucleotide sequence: TGTGCCAGCAGCTTGGCTTTTAACATGAACACTGAAGCTTTCTTT.

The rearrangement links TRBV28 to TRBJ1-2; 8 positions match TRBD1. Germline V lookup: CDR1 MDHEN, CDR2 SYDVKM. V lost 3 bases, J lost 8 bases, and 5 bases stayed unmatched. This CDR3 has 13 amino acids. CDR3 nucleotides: TGTGCCAGCAGTTTTCAGGGGGCGGAGGGCTACACCTTC. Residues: CASSFQGAEGYTF.